This T cell receptor (beta chain) was sequenced in a study of response to subunit inactivated influenza vaccine (dated by TCRdb to the late 2010s). Regarding the complete study: Deep quantitative profiling of the T cell receptor repertoire was used in the study to follow responses to a trivalent subunit inactivated influenza vaccine. The paper's findings and limits, for the study overall: The authors suggested that each seasonal influenza vaccination may recruit only a limited number of new T cells.

This clonotype has at least ten counts. Its antigen target is currently unknown. No base quality information exists; no much larger clone differs at one position. The CDR3 runs 14 amino acids, cysteine and phenylalanine included. The entry retains the CDR3 DNA only, 42 bases that are in frame from base 1. CDR1 and CDR2 are drawn from the germline V gene (reference sequence): LGHDT, YNNKEL. After removal of 3 bases from V and 2 bases from J, the junction retains 2 bases not matched to a gene. Library preparation was by RT-PCR. Sequenced using an Illumina HiSeq 2500. The public reads were run again by TCRdb, first through fastp at Q25 and then through MiXCR, and only productive beta chains were kept. Identical CDR3 proteins give one entry, which carries the most common genes and DNA. The sample table contains 400,000 to 650,000 distinct CDR3 sequences; only one count was recorded for roughly 7.6% of them. The leading ten clones occupy about 12% of the sample.

This clonotype originated in a man aged 50 to 69 who received an inactivated influenza vaccine. Donor details come from another sample of the same person, matched by shared clones. This sequence uses TRBV3-1 and TRBJ2-7, with 9 junctional bases fitting TRBD1. Here the sequenced sample was PBMCs from blood, taken approximately 25 months after vaccination. Here is the DNA: TGTGCCAGCAGCCATGGACAGGGGACCTACGAGCAGTACTTC. Translated, it gives CASSHGQGTYEQYF.